Each of the 3 T cell receptor beta chains below was sequenced from the same sample in a study of T cells in Graves' hyperthyroidism and ophthalmopathy. TCR beta CDR3 regions were amplified from RNA. The primer set for the first-round RT-PCR of the TCR CDR3 was HTBI. TCRdb called the multiplex PCR reads again in MiXCR, with one record for every CDR3 protein. The table has about half a million distinct CDR3 sequences, roughly a quarter seen once. The sequenced sample was blood. These receptors came from a young woman with Graves' ophthalmopathy.

This clonotype has ten or more counts. The chain has TRBV6-5 and TRBJ2-5; either TRBD1 or TRBD2 may supply D (6 bases each). V was clipped by 2 bases and J by 4 bases, with 17 bases between them. In germline, CDR1 is MNHEY, CDR2 SVGAGI. CDR3 length: 16 amino acids. The CDR3 loop reads CASSYLRGERPETQYF. In DNA form, the CDR3 reads TGTGCCAGCAGTTACCTTAGGGGGGAGCGACCAGAGACCCAGTACTTC.

The rearrangement joins TRBV28 to TRBJ1-5; no clear D. Deletions cut 7 bases from V and 6 bases from J, with 13 bases between. Germline CDR1 MDHEN, CDR2 SYDVKM. The CDR3 is made up of 13 amino acids. The CDR3: CASTRYKVQPQHF. CDR3 bases: TGTGCCAGCACTCGGTATAAAGTTCAGCCCCAGCATTTT.

This clonotype was counted ten times or more. The chain recombines TRBV12-3 or TRBV12-4 with TRBJ1-1; D is undetermined. V lost 7 bases to trimming and J lost 0 bases, with 9 bases between them. This CDR3 is 13 amino acids long. The CDR3 region is CASTRTLNTEAFF. Here the CDR3 DNA reads TGTGCCAGCACCCGGACGTTGAACACTGAAGCTTTCTTT.